Shown below are 10 T cell receptor beta chains from a single sample sequenced in a study of cytomegalovirus exposure and HLA in healthy donors. PCR was performed using 60 Vbeta and 13 Jbeta primers. The method was immunoSEQ multiplex PCR; TCRdb's version includes in-frame clones alone and lacks a portion of them. Of tens of thousands of clones in the sample, approximately 86% were seen once. The sequencing sample was made of PBMCs. The receptors come from a young woman in good health and CMV-seropositive.

The chain uses TRBV5-1 and TRBJ2-3, with a tentative D call TRBD1 (6 bases). CDR1 and CDR2 (germline): SGHRS, YFSETQ. V shed 1 base and J shed 4 bases, with 13 bases lying between them. This CDR3 has 15 residues. CDR3 nucleotide sequence: TGCGCCAGCAGCTTGAGGGGGATTGGCGCAGATACGCAGTATTTT. Protein: CASSLRGIGADTQYF.

This rearrangement joins TRBV2 to TRBJ2-1; D possibly corresponds to TRBD1 (5 bases). Germline lookup yields CDR1 SNHLY and CDR2 FYNNEI. Between the trimmed V and J ends, which lost 0 bases and 1 base, there was a span of 7 bases. CDR3 length equals 15 residues. In DNA form, the CDR3 reads TGTGCCAGCAGTGAAGCGGGGCAGTCCTACAATGAGCAGTTCTTC. It encodes CASSEAGQSYNEQFF.

This clone was observed a handful of times. V usage is TRBV5-4 and J usage is TRBJ2-1; tentatively, D is TRBD2 (5 bases). Germline V CDR1 and CDR2: SGHNT, YYREEE (reference sequence). The germline V and J ends were trimmed by 4 bases and 6 bases, with 8 bases remaining between them. The CDR3 runs to 12 residues. The CDR3 protein is CASSPAGNEQFF. Here the CDR3 DNA reads TGTGCCAGCAGCCCCGCGGGCAATGAGCAGTTCTTC. The full variable domain, with the rest looked up from reference TRBV5-4 and TRBJ2-1, is ETGVTQSPTHLIKTRGQQVTLRCSSQSGHNTVSWYQQALGQGPQFIFQYYREEENGRGNFPPRFSGLQFPNYSSELNVNALELDDSALYLCASSPAGNEQFFGPGTRLTVL.

V and J are TRBV5-1 and TRBJ2-1, with 13 bases matching TRBD2. This CDR3 has 16 residues. V trimming: 3 bases; J trimming: 8 bases; junction bases outside the gene matches: 8. Germline-derived CDR1 and CDR2 are SGHRS and YFSETQ. The CDR3 DNA is TGCGCCAGCAGCTATGGACTAGCGGGAGCCATCGATGAGCAGTTCTTC. Translating it yields CASSYGLAGAIDEQFF.

The CDR3, as DNA: TGTGCCAGCAGTTTTCAACAGGGTTGGGGCACTGAAGCTTTCTTT. Its protein is CASSFQQGWGTEAFF. The chain recombines TRBV27 with TRBJ1-1, with a possible D match to TRBD1 (6 bases). V shed 3 bases and J shed 4 bases, with 15 bases lying between them. Germline CDR1 and CDR2: MNHEY and SMNVEV (reference sequence). The CDR3 runs to 15 residues.

This clone was seen a handful of times. The J gene is TRBJ2-1, the V gene TRBV18, with TRBD2 matching over 9 bases. V was clipped by 3 bases and J by 2 bases; unmatched bases: 11. This CDR3 is built from 18 residues. The germline gives CDR1 KGHSH, CDR2 LQKENI. The CDR3 here is CASSPGREGGLAYNEQFF. The DNA of the CDR3 is TGTGCCAGCTCACCCGGGCGGGAGGGCGGTTTGGCCTACAATGAGCAGTTCTTC.

The chain recombines TRBV4-1 with TRBJ1-5; D is possibly TRBD1 (5 bases). V lost 2 bases and J 5 bases, leaving 13 bases between the germline ends. The germline gives CDR1 MGHRA, CDR2 YSYEKL. CDR3 size: 15 residues. The CDR3 sequence: CASSQSRDFYQPQHF. The CDR3 DNA reads as TGCGCCAGCAGCCAATCCCGGGACTTTTATCAGCCCCAGCATTTT.

V gene TRBV11-2 combines with J gene TRBJ1-4; 9 bases line up with TRBD1. CDR1 is SGHAT, CDR2 FQNNGV, per germline. CDR3 size: 15 residues. The V segment lost 4 bases and the J segment 5 bases; nucleotides outside the gene matches: 5. The CDR3: CASSYDDRGNEKLFF. In DNA form, the CDR3 reads TGTGCCAGCAGCTACGACGACAGGGGGAATGAAAAACTGTTTTTT. The full variable domain, rest sourced from reference TRBV11-2 and TRBJ1-4, is EAGVAQSPRYKIIEKRQSVAFWCNPISGHATLYWYQQILGQGPKLLIQFQNNGVVDDSQLPKDRFSAERLKGVDSTLKIQPAKLEDSAVYLCASSYDDRGNEKLFFGSGTQLSVL.

The rearrangement links TRBV6-5 to TRBJ2-7; D not resolved. Germline CDR1 reads MNHEY; CDR2 reads SVGAGI. V lost 0 bases to trimming and J lost 5 bases, with 11 bases between them. The CDR3 has 14 amino acids. The CDR3 loop reads CASSYSDKPHEQYF. Here the CDR3 DNA reads TGTGCCAGCAGTTACTCCGACAAGCCCCACGAGCAGTACTTC.

This chain uses TRBV28 with TRBJ1-4; TRBD1 aligns across 9 bases. CDR1 and CDR2 from the germline V gene are MDHEN and SYDVKM. The ends lost 5 bases at V and 6 bases at J; junction bases unmatched: 7. This CDR3 is 15 amino acids long. The CDR3 sequence is CASSPWGTGYEKLFF. CDR3 DNA: TGTGCCAGCAGTCCCTGGGGGACAGGGTATGAAAAACTGTTTTTT. Together with reference TRBV28 and TRBJ1-4, the CDR3 gives the full variable domain: DVKVTQSSRYLVKRTGEKVFLECVQDMDHENMFWYRQDPGLGLRLIYFSYDVKMKEKGDIPEGYSVSREKKERFSLILESASTNQTSMYLCASSPWGTGYEKLFFGSGTQLSVL.